This T cell receptor beta chain was retrieved from a study of monozygotic twins with inflammatory bowel disease. Both TCRalpha and TCRbeta cDNA were subjected to two nested PCRs lasting around 15 and 10 cycles. TCRdb reprocessed the 5' RACE reads; each CDR3 protein has one entry and no DNA is given. The listing records more than 300,000 distinct CDR3 sequences. The CDR3 runs 11 residues. CDR1 and CDR2 (germline): MNHNS, SASEGT. This rearrangement joins TRBV6-1 to TRBJ2-7. The sequenced sample was blood. The source of this sequence is a human donor with ulcerative colitis or Crohn's disease, or a healthy co-twin of an affected twin (not recorded which). CDR3 sequence: CASSEWYEQYF.